In this sample, the clone carrying this T cell receptor (beta chain) turned up a few times. Multiple V-beta primers and a C-beta primer amplified TCRB from RNA. TCRdb re-called the multiplex PCR reads with MiXCR, one entry per CDR3 protein. The sample has some 10,000 distinct CDR3 sequences, 65% to 75% seen once. These data originate in a study of tumor-infiltrating lymphocytes in glioblastoma multiforme. The clonotype was recovered from a male donor with glioblastoma. Sequenced material: brain tumor tissue.

Here the CDR3 reads CASSLGAGYGYTF. As DNA, the CDR3 is TGTGCCAGCAGCTTAGGTGCTGGATATGGCTACACCTTC. The chain links TRBV11-2 to TRBJ1-2; D is unresolved. CDR1 and CDR2 from the germline V gene are SGHAT and FQNNGV. V was shortened by 1 base and J by 5 bases, with 8 bases between the two germline ends. The CDR3 length is 13 residues.